This T cell receptor (beta chain) was sequenced in a study of response to subunit inactivated influenza vaccine. Study conclusions and caveats: With each seasonal influenza vaccination, the authors suggested, few new T cells are recruited.

Germline CDR1 and CDR2: LGHDT and YNNKEL (reference sequence). V was cut by 0 bases and J by 7 bases, with 18 bases left in between. The CDR3 contains 16 residues. TCRdb analysed the RT-PCR reads with MiXCR anew, one entry per CDR3 protein. Here the sample spans about 620,000 distinct CDR3 sequences, over 9.5% being singletons. As concerns this clonotype: What it binds is not known.

The clonotype was recovered from a man aged 50 or older who received an inactivated influenza vaccine. The rearrangement joins TRBV3-1 to TRBJ1-2, with unresolved D. The sample here was PBMCs from blood, taken on the day of vaccination. The CDR3 DNA reads as TGTGCCAGCAGCCAAGATGACGCGACCGGCGGCGGTGGCTACACCTTC. Translating gives CASSQDDATGGGGYTF.